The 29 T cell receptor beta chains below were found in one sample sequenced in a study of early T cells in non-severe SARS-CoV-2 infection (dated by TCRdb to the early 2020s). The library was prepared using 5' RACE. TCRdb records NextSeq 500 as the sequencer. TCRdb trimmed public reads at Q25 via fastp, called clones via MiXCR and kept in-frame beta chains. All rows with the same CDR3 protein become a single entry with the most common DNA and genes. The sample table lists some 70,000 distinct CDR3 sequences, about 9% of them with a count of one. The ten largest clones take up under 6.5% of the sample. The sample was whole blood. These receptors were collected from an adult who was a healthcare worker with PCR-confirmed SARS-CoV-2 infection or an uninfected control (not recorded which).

CDR3 bases: TGCAGTGTCAGGACACAAGAGACCCAGTACTTC. This translates into CSVRTQETQYF. The chain couples TRBV20-1 to TRBJ2-5; possible D gene TRBD1, 5 bases. This CDR3 spans 11 amino acids. Trimming pared 7 bases from V and 2 bases from J, leaving 8 bases between. Germline V gives CDR1 DFQATT, CDR2 SNEGSKA (reference sequence).

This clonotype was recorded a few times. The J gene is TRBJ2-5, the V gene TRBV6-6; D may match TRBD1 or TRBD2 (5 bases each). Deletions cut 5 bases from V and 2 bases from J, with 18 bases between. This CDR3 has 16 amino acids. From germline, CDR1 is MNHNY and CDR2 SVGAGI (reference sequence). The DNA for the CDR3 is TGTGCCAGCAGTCTGTACCGCCCGGGGCGTCAAGAGACCCAGTACTTC. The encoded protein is CASSLYRPGRQETQYF.

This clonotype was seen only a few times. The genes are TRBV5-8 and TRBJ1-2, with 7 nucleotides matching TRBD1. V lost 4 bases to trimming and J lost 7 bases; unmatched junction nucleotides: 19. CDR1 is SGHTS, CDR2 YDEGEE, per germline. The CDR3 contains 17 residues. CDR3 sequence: CASSTLLWSGGYFGYTF. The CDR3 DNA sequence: TGTGCCAGCAGCACGCTGCTCTGGTCAGGGGGTTACTTTGGCTACACCTTC.

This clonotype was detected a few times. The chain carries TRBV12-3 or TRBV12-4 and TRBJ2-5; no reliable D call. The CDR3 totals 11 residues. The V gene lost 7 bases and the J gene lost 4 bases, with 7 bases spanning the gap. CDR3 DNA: TGTGCCAGCACCGGCGCAGAGACCCAGTACTTC. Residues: CASTGAETQYF.

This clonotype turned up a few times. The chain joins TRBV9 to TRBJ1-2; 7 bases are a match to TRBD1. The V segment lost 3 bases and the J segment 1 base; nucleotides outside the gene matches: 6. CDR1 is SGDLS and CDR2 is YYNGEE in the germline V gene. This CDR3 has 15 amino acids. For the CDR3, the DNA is TGTGCCAGCAGCGCCCGGGACAGTTTTAACTATGGCTACACCTTC. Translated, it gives CASSARDSFNYGYTF.

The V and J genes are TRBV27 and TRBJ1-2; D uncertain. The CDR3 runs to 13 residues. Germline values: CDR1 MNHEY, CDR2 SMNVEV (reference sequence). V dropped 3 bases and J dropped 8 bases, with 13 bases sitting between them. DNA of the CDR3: TGTGCCAGCAGTTTCGGCAGCCGTTTAGGCTACACCTTC. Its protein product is CASSFGSRLGYTF.

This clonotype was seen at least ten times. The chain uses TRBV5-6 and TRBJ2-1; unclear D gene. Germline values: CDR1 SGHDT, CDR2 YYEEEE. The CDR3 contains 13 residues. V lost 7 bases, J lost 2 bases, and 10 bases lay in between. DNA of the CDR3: TGTGCCAGCGAGCAGCAGGCCTACAATGAGCAGTTCTTC. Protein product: CASEQQAYNEQFF.

The CDR3: CASRTIQYSYEQYF. CDR3 nucleotides: TGTGCCAGCAGAACAATTCAGTACTCCTACGAGCAGTACTTC. V usage is TRBV11-2 and J usage is TRBJ2-7; no definite D call. Looked up from germline, CDR1 is SGHAT and CDR2 is FQNNGV. The V end was cut by 6 bases, the J end by 0 bases, with 12 bases between. CDR3 length equals 14 residues.

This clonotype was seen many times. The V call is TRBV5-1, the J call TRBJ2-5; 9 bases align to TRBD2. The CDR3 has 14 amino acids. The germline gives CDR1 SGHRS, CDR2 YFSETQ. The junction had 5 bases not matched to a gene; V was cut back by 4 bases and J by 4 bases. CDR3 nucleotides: TGCGCCAGCAGCAGCGGCGGGAGGGGAGAGACCCAGTACTTC. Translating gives CASSSGGRGETQYF.

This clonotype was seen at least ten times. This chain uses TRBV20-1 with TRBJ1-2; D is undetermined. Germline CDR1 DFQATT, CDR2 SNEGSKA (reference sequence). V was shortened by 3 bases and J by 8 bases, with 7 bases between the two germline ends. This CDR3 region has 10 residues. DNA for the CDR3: TGCAGTGCTAGCAGCACGGGCTACACCTTC. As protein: CSASSTGYTF.

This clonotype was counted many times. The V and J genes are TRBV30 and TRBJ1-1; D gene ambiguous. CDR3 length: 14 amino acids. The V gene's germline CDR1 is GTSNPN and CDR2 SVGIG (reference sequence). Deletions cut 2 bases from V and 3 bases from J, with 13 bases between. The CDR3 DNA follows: TGTGCCTGGAGTCTTACCACCGGGGACACTGAAGCTTTCTTT. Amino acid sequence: CAWSLTTGDTEAFF.

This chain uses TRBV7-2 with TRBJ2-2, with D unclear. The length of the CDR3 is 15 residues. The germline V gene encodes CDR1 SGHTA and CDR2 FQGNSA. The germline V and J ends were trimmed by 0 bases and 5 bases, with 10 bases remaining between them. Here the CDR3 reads CASSLAGLMTGELFF. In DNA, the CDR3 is TGTGCCAGCAGCTTAGCCGGCCTAATGACCGGGGAGCTGTTTTTT.

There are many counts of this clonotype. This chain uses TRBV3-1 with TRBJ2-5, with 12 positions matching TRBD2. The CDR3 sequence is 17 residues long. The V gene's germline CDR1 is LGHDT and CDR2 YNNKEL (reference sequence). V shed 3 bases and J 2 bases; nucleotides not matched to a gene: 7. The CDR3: CASSQAGTSGLQETQYF. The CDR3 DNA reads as TGTGCCAGCAGCCAGGCCGGGACTAGCGGGCTACAAGAGACCCAGTACTTC.

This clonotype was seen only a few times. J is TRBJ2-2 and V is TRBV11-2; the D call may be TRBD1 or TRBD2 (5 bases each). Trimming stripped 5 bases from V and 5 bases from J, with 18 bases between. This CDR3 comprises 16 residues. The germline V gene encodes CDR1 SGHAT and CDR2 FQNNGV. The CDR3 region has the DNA TGTGCCAGCAGCACCCAAGGGTACTGGGGGACCGGGGAGCTGTTTTTT. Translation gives CASSTQGYWGTGELFF.

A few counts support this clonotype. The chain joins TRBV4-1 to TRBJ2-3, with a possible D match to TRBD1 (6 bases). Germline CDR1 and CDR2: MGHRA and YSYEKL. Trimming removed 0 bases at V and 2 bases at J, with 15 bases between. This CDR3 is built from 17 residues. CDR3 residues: CASSQDLMGAVTDTQYF. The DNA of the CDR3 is TGCGCCAGCAGCCAAGATCTCATGGGGGCCGTCACAGATACGCAGTATTTT.

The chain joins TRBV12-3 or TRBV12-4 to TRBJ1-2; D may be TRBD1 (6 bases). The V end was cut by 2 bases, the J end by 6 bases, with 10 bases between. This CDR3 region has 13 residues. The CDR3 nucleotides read TGTGCCAGCAGTTTACCAGGGGCCGATGGCTACACCTTC. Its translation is CASSLPGADGYTF.

CDR3 residues: CASSFIASGRAGNEQFF. The DNA for the CDR3 is TGTGCCAGCAGCTTTATTGCTAGCGGGAGGGCCGGCAATGAGCAGTTCTTC. The V call is TRBV11-2, the J call TRBJ2-1; 12 nucleotides match TRBD2. V lost 3 bases, J lost 6 bases, and 9 bases stayed unmatched. Germline loops: CDR1 SGHAT, CDR2 FQNNGV. This CDR3 has 17 residues.

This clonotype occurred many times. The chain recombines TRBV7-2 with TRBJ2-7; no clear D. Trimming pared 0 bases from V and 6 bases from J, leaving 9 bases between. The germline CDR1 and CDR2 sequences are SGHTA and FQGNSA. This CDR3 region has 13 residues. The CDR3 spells CASSLARGSEQYF. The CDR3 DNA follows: TGTGCCAGCAGCTTAGCGCGAGGCTCCGAGCAGTACTTC. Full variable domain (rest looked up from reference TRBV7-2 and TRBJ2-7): GAGVSQSPSNKVTEKGKDVELRCDPISGHTALYWYRQSLGQGLEFLIYFQGNSAPDKSGLPSDRFSAERTGGSVSTLTIQRTQQEDSAVYLCASSLARGSEQYFGPGTRLTVT.

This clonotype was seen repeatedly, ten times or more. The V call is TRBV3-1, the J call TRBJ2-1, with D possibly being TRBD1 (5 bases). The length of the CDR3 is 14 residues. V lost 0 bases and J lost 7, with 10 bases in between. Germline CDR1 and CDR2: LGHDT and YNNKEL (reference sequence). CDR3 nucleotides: TGTGCCAGCAGCCAAGAAGGGGTCTGGAATGAGCAGTTCTTC. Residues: CASSQEGVWNEQFF.

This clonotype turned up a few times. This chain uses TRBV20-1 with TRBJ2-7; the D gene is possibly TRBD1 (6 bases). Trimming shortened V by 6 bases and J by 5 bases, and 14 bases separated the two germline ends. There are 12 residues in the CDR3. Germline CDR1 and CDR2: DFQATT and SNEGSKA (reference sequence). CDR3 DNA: TGCAGTGCGGATGGGGGCCGAAACGAGCAGTACTTC. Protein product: CSADGGRNEQYF.

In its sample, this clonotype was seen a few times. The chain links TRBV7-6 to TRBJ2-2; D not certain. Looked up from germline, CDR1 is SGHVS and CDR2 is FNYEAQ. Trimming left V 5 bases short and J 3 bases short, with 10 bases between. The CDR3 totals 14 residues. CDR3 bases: TGTGCCAGCAGCCCGGATGTGGACACCGGGGAGCTGTTTTTT. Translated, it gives CASSPDVDTGELFF.

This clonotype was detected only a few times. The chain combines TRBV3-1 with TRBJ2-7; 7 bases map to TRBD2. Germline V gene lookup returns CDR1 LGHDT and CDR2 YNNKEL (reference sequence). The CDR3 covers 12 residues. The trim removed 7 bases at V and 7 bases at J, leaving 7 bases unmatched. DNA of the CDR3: TGTGCCAGCACCAGCGGGGAAAGTGAGCAGTACTTC. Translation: CASTSGESEQYF.

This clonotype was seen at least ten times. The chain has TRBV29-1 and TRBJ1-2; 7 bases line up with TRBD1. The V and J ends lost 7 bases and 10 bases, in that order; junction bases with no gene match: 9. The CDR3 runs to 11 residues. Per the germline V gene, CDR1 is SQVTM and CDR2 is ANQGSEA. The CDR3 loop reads CSGGTAGAYTF. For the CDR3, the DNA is TGCAGCGGAGGGACAGCGGGGGCCTACACCTTC. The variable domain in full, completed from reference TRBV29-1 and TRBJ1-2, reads SAVISQKPSRDICQRGTSLTIQCQVDSQVTMMFWYRQQPGQSLTLIATANQGSEATYESGFVIDKFPISRPNLTFSTLTVSNMSPEDSSIYLCSGGTAGAYTFGSGTRLTVV.

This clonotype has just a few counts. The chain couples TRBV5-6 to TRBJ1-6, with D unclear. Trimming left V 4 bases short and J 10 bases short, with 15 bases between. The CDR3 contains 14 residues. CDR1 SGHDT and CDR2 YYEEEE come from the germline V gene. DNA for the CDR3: TGTGCCAGCAGCCGGGAGGAGTTCTCCTCACCCCTCCACTTT. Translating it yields CASSREEFSSPLHF.

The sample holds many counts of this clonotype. The CDR3 protein is CASSTGGDGYGYTF. CDR3 DNA: TGTGCCAGCAGTACAGGGGGCGATGGCTATGGCTACACCTTC. This chain connects TRBV27 to TRBJ1-2; 9 bases match TRBD1. CDR3 length equals 14 residues. Germline V lookup: CDR1 MNHEY, CDR2 SMNVEV (reference sequence). V dropped 5 bases and J dropped 4; count of bases not matched to a gene: 5.

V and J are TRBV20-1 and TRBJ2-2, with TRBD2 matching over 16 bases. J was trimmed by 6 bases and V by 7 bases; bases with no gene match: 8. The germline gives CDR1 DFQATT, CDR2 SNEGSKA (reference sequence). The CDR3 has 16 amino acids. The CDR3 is CSVPGLAGGRSGELFF. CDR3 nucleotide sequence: TGCAGTGTTCCGGGACTAGCGGGAGGGCGTTCCGGGGAGCTGTTTTTT.

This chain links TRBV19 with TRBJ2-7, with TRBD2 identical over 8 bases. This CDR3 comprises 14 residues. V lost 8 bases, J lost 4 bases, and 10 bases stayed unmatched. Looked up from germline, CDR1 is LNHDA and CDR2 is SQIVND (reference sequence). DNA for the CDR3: TGTGCCAGTGGCTCGGCGGGAGGTCGGTACGAGCAGTACTTC. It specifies CASGSAGGRYEQYF.

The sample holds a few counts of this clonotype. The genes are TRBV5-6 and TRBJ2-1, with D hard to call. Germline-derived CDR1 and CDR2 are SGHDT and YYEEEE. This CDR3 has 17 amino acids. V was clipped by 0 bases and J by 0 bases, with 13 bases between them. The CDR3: CASSLGVGRISYNEQFF. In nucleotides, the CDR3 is TGTGCCAGCAGCTTGGGGGTCGGCAGGATCTCCTACAATGAGCAGTTCTTC.

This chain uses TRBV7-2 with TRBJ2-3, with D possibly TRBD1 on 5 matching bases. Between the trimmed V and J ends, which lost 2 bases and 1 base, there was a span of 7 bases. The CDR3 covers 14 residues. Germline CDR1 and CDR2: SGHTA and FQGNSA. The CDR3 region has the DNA TGTGCCAGCAGCTTAATAGGGGGCACAGATACGCAGTATTTT. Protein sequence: CASSLIGGTDTQYF.